Following are 31 T cell receptor beta chains from one sample sequenced in a study. A single record per CDR3 protein comes from TCRdb applying MiXCR to the RT-PCR reads. The sample gives approximately 720,000 distinct CDR3 sequences, 14% of which show up once; about 3.6% is in the top ten. Sample: memory CD4+ T cells from blood. Source of these receptors: a female donor in good health, serving as a healthy control.

The rearrangement links TRBV2 to TRBJ1-1; D is perhaps TRBD1 (5 bases). This CDR3 is built from 14 residues. The germline V gene encodes CDR1 SNHLY and CDR2 FYNNEI. The germline V and J ends were trimmed by 4 bases and 0 bases, with 9 bases remaining between them. CDR3 region: CASSGGHMNTEAFF. CDR3 nucleotide sequence: TGTGCCAGCAGTGGGGGCCACATGAACACTGAAGCTTTCTTT.

The gene calls are TRBV28 and TRBJ1-2, with D uncertain. This CDR3 spans 15 amino acids. In germline, CDR1 is MDHEN, CDR2 SYDVKM. Trimming took 7 bases from V and 4 from J, leaving 19 bases between them. The CDR3, as DNA: TGTGCCAGCACCCTTTGGACTTCCCGGAGCTATGGCTACACCTTC. Protein: CASTLWTSRSYGYTF.

This chain connects TRBV3-1 to TRBJ1-4; D is undetermined. Germline V gives CDR1 LGHDT, CDR2 YNNKEL (reference sequence). The CDR3 is 16 amino acids. The V gene lost 1 base and the J gene lost 0 bases, with 9 bases spanning the gap. In nucleotides, the CDR3 is TGTGCCAGCAGCCAAGGGGCCGGCGCAACTAATGAAAAACTGTTTTTT. The encoded protein is CASSQGAGATNEKLFF.

The rearrangement uses TRBV29-1 and TRBJ1-2, with 8 nucleotides matching TRBD1. Per germline, CDR1 SQVTM and CDR2 ANQGSEA. The CDR3 runs to 13 residues. The junction had 5 bases not matched to a gene; V was cut back by 5 bases and J by 3 bases. The CDR3 is CSVRTGSDYGYTF. Here the CDR3 DNA reads TGCAGCGTTCGGACAGGGTCGGACTATGGCTACACCTTC.

The chain joins TRBV20-1 to TRBJ1-4, with D maybe TRBD1 (5 bases). Trimming stripped 6 bases from V and 0 bases from J, with 17 bases between. The CDR3 runs 16 residues. Germline CDR1 is DFQATT and CDR2 is SNEGSKA (reference sequence). The CDR3 sequence is CSAISITGPTNEKLFF. The CDR3 region has the DNA TGCAGTGCCATATCAATAACAGGACCAACTAATGAAAAACTGTTTTTT.

This clonotype occurred a few times. The chain recombines TRBV20-1 with TRBJ1-6; D perhaps matches TRBD1 (5 bases). Trimming left V 6 bases short and J 7 bases short, with 19 bases between. This CDR3 spans 15 amino acids. Germline CDR1 reads DFQATT; CDR2 reads SNEGSKA (reference sequence). The CDR3 protein is CSASEPGRTNSPLHF. CDR3 sequence (DNA): TGCAGTGCCTCAGAGCCGGGGCGGACCAATTCACCCCTCCACTTT.

This clonotype was recorded a few times. This sequence joins TRBV20-1 and TRBJ1-1; tentative D call: TRBD1 (6 bases). The CDR3 is 14 amino acids. The germline CDR1 and CDR2 sequences are DFQATT and SNEGSKA (reference sequence). The V end was cut by 5 bases, the J end by 2 bases, with 15 bases between. The CDR3 DNA reads as TGCAGTGCTTCGGCGTGGGGGGGCAACACTGAAGCTTTCTTT. This sequence encodes CSASAWGGNTEAFF.

Ten or more counts support this clonotype. The chain is built from TRBV20-1 and TRBJ1-5, with D maybe TRBD1 (6 bases). The germline CDR1 and CDR2 sequences are DFQATT and SNEGSKA (reference sequence). The CDR3 is 15 amino acids. The ends were cut back, 6 bases at V and 7 bases at J, with 22 bases in the middle. The CDR3 nucleotides read TGCAGTGCCGCGAGTTGGGGGACACCAGAGCAGCCCCAGCATTTT. Its translation: CSAASWGTPEQPQHF.

The rearrangement uses TRBV27 and TRBJ1-2; 10 positions agree with TRBD1. The CDR3 runs to 16 residues. V lost 5 bases, J lost 4 bases, and 10 bases stayed unmatched. CDR1 is MNHEY, CDR2 SMNVEV, per germline (reference sequence). The CDR3 is CASSPLPTGGSYGYTF. The DNA of the CDR3 is TGTGCCAGCAGTCCCCTTCCGACAGGGGGCAGCTATGGCTACACCTTC.

This clonotype was observed a handful of times. J is TRBJ2-7 and V is TRBV18; the D is unclear. This CDR3 has 12 residues. Trimming took 2 bases from V and 7 from J, leaving 9 bases between them. From germline, CDR1 is KGHSH and CDR2 LQKENI. The DNA for the CDR3 is TGTGCCAGCTCACCAGTCAGCAGTGAGCAGTACTTC. Protein product: CASSPVSSEQYF.

In its sample, this clonotype was seen a few times. This sequence joins TRBV20-1 and TRBJ2-7, with 11 bases that match TRBD2. With 3 bases clipped from V and 3 bases from J, the junction kept 7 bases outside the gene matches. The CDR3 extends over 15 amino acids. CDR1 is DFQATT, CDR2 SNEGSKA, per germline (reference sequence). The CDR3 DNA is TGCAGTGCTAGCCCCTCCGGGACTAGCGGCTACGAGCAGTACTTC. Translated: CSASPSGTSGYEQYF.

The chain carries TRBV7-2 and TRBJ2-7; D possibly corresponds to TRBD1 (8 bases). V lost 5 bases and J 10 bases, leaving 21 bases between the germline ends. In germline, CDR1 is SGHTA, CDR2 FQGNSA. This CDR3 contains 14 residues. The CDR3 coding sequence is TGTGCCAGCAGCGACACGGGGGGACAGGTCCGTCAGTACTTC. It translates to CASSDTGGQVRQYF.

This clonotype was counted at least ten times. V usage is TRBV15 and J usage is TRBJ2-5; 8 nucleotides agree with TRBD2. Germline V CDR1 and CDR2: LNHNV, YYDKDF (reference sequence). V shed 0 bases, J shed 2 bases, and the junction held 8 bases outside the gene matches. The CDR3 is made up of 17 amino acids. CDR3 bases: TGTGCCACCAGCAGAGATGCCCTGGGGACTAGACAAGAGACCCAGTACTTC. As protein: CATSRDALGTRQETQYF.

This sequence joins TRBV6-1 and TRBJ2-2; 8 nucleotides match TRBD1. The CDR3 is 15 amino acids. Germline trimming cut 0 bases from V and 7 bases from J; bases unmatched to any gene: 4. Germline CDR1 reads MNHNS; CDR2 reads SASEGT. The CDR3 bases are TGTGCCAGCAGTGAAGCCAGGGGGCGCGTCGGGGAGCTGTTTTTT. Translation: CASSEARGRVGELFF.

The rearrangement links TRBV5-1 to TRBJ2-3; D gene ambiguous. The germline V and J ends were trimmed by 0 bases and 0 bases, with 8 bases remaining between them. From germline, CDR1 is SGHRS and CDR2 YFSETQ. This CDR3 is 15 amino acids long. The CDR3 sequence is CASSLDGISTDTQYF. In DNA, the CDR3 is TGCGCCAGCAGCTTGGACGGAATTAGCACAGATACGCAGTATTTT.

This clonotype has only a few counts. CDR3 protein: CASTSLGGGQGLTNYGYTF. The CDR3 DNA is TGTGCCAGCACCTCCTTGGGCGGGGGACAGGGGCTCACTAACTATGGCTACACCTTC. The chain couples TRBV28 to TRBJ1-2, with 10 bases lining up with TRBD1. The CDR3 sequence is 19 residues long. Germline CDR1 reads MDHEN; CDR2 reads SYDVKM. Losses at the gene ends were 7 bases for V and 0 bases for J; bases not matched to a gene: 17.

This clonotype was counted many times. The chain couples TRBV5-1 to TRBJ1-2, with D maybe TRBD1 (6 bases). V was pared by 4 bases and J by 6 bases, with 10 bases between. This CDR3 comprises 12 residues. Germline CDR1 SGHRS, CDR2 YFSETQ. As DNA, the CDR3 is TGCGCCAGCAGCCCACAGGGCGATGGCTACACCTTC. It codes for CASSPQGDGYTF.

This clonotype was observed a handful of times. The chain uses TRBV6-1 and TRBJ2-2; 8 bases agree with TRBD2. Germline V gives CDR1 MNHNS, CDR2 SASEGT. The CDR3 contains 14 residues. The junction had 15 bases not matched to a gene; V was cut back by 4 bases and J by 17 bases. The CDR3 nucleotides read TGTGCCAGCAGTGTACTAGGCGGGAGGAGCTGGGAATTTTTT. Protein product: CASSVLGGRSWEFF.

The rearrangement joins TRBV19 to TRBJ2-5; D could derive from TRBD1 or TRBD2 (5 bases each). The CDR3 is 14 residues long. Looked up from germline, CDR1 is LNHDA and CDR2 is SQIVND (reference sequence). Trimming cost V 0 bases and J 5 bases, with 10 bases left between them. DNA for the CDR3: TGTGCCAGTAGTATAGATTGGGGCGGGGAGACCCAGTACTTC. Translation: CASSIDWGGETQYF.

This clonotype was found many times. This chain links TRBV10-3 with TRBJ2-5; no firm D call. V lost 3 bases, J lost 2 bases, and 7 bases lay in between. The length of the CDR3 is 13 residues. Germline-derived CDR1 and CDR2 are ENHRY and SYGVKD. CDR3 loop: CAISERQQETQYF. Here the CDR3 DNA reads TGTGCCATCAGTGAAAGGCAGCAAGAGACCCAGTACTTC.

The sample holds many counts of this clonotype. This chain links TRBV7-6 with TRBJ2-7, with D possibly being TRBD2 (6 bases). Germline V CDR1 and CDR2: SGHVS, FNYEAQ. The CDR3 totals 15 residues. V was shortened by 1 base and J by 7 bases, with 17 bases between the two germline ends. CDR3 in amino acids: CASSLVGARAGEQYF. In nucleotides, the CDR3 is TGTGCCAGCAGCTTAGTTGGGGCCCGAGCGGGTGAGCAGTACTTC.

This chain links TRBV29-1 with TRBJ2-2, with TRBD2 matching 8 bases. J lost 3 bases, V lost 6 bases, and 6 bases had no gene match. The CDR3 has 14 amino acids. Germline CDR1 SQVTM, CDR2 ANQGSEA. The CDR3 is CSVGAGDHTGELFF. In nucleotides, the CDR3 is TGCAGCGTCGGAGCGGGAGACCACACCGGGGAGCTGTTTTTT.

This clonotype came up many times. CDR3 in amino acids: CSADQRFRDTQYF. CDR3 coding DNA: TGCAGTGCTGACCAACGATTCCGGGATACGCAGTATTTT. This chain uses TRBV20-1 with TRBJ2-3; D is unclear. The germline gives CDR1 DFQATT, CDR2 SNEGSKA (reference sequence). The CDR3 sequence is 13 residues long. Trimming shortened V by 5 bases and J by 6 bases, and 15 bases separated the two germline ends.

This clonotype was counted ten times or more. V and J are TRBV24-1 and TRBJ2-5; D is perhaps TRBD1 or TRBD2 (6 bases each). There are 15 residues in the CDR3. Germline CDR1 KGHDR, CDR2 SFDVKD. With 3 bases removed from V and 4 bases from J, the gap between germline ends came to 14 bases. The CDR3 region is CATSDVGGPLETQYF. In DNA, the CDR3 is TGTGCCACCAGTGATGTTGGGGGGCCCCTAGAGACCCAGTACTTC.

This clonotype came up many times. The rearrangement links TRBV10-3 to TRBJ2-3; D perhaps matches TRBD2 (5 bases). Trimming pared 0 bases from V and 2 bases from J, leaving 6 bases between. The CDR3 loop spans 14 amino acids. Germline V gene sequence: CDR1 ENHRY, CDR2 SYGVKD. Here the CDR3 DNA reads TGTGCCATCAGTGAGTCGCTAGCCACAGATACGCAGTATTTT. Its protein product is CAISESLATDTQYF.

V is TRBV12-3 or TRBV12-4 and J is TRBJ1-2; TRBD1 is a possible D gene (5 bases). This CDR3 has 13 residues. V dropped 3 bases and J dropped 8 bases, with 13 bases sitting between them. The CDR3 protein is CASSFGRVGGYTF. The CDR3 DNA sequence: TGTGCCAGCAGTTTTGGCAGGGTTGGGGGCTACACCTTC.

This clonotype was counted ten times or more. The chain joins TRBV20-1 to TRBJ2-1; TRBD1 agrees at 9 bases. The V gene's germline CDR1 is DFQATT and CDR2 SNEGSKA (reference sequence). The V segment lost 5 bases and the J segment 6 bases; nucleotides outside the gene matches: 14. The CDR3 covers 16 residues. CDR3 nucleotide sequence: TGCAGTGCTCTCCGGGACAGGGAGAATTTGGGCAATGAGCAGTTCTTC. It yields the protein CSALRDRENLGNEQFF.

Concerning this clonotype itself: One end of the junction fails to match germline, which may point to a read error. This sequence joins TRBV5-1 and TRBJ2-5, with 8 bases that match TRBD1. From germline, CDR1 is SGHRS and CDR2 YFSETQ. The CDR3 loop spans 15 amino acids. CDR3: CASSLGQGYQEAQYF. The DNA for the CDR3 is TGCGCCAGCAGCTTGGGACAGGGGTACCAAGAGGCCCAGTACTTC.

This clonotype occurred many times. V and J are TRBV29-1 and TRBJ1-2, with 7 bases fitting TRBD1. With V trimmed by 5 bases and J by 4 bases, 10 bases remained unmatched. The CDR3 extends over 14 amino acids. Per germline, CDR1 SQVTM and CDR2 ANQGSEA. The CDR3 nucleotides read TGCAGCGTTATACAGGGGATGCACGGCTATGGCTACACCTTC. Its translation: CSVIQGMHGYGYTF.

Here the CDR3 reads CSARAGSAYNEQFF. CDR3 coding DNA: TGCAGTGCTAGAGCTGGGAGTGCCTACAATGAGCAGTTCTTC. The gene calls are TRBV20-1 and TRBJ2-1; TRBD2 might be the D (5 bases). Germline V gives CDR1 DFQATT, CDR2 SNEGSKA (reference sequence). V shed 1 base and J shed 2 bases, with 9 bases lying between them. This CDR3 region has 14 residues.

The table lists this clonotype with a few counts. The gene calls are TRBV9 and TRBJ2-1; TRBD2 matches at 8 bases. This CDR3 spans 14 amino acids. Germline lookup yields CDR1 SGDLS and CDR2 YYNGEE. Losses at the gene ends were 6 bases for V and 6 bases for J; bases not matched to a gene: 8. CDR3 nucleotides: TGTGCCAGCAACAGGCTAGCGGGTGTCAATGAGCAGTTCTTC. Encoded protein: CASNRLAGVNEQFF.